This T cell receptor beta chain was sequenced in a study of T cells after posttransplantation cyclophosphamide. Regarding the study as a whole: Donor-recipient repertoire similarity was low at 1-2 months, rising over year one.

Busulfan-fludarabine conditioning, marrow transplant, and cyclophosphamide on days +3 and +4 were administered. This clone was seen a handful of times. Its antigen is unknown. The V end was cut by 0 bases, the J end by 6 bases, with 17 bases between. The CDR3 length is 16 residues. The germline gives CDR1 MGHRA, CDR2 YSYEKL. This table comes from immunoSEQ multiplex PCR, and its TCRdb copy is limited to in-frame clones, with some not included. Listed for the sample are tens of thousands of clones, none seen a single time. The receptor was isolated from a male patient aged 18 to 35 who received an allogeneic stem cell transplant from a related donor, was CMV-positive, and had no GVHD. A share of the T cells may be of graft donor origin. The input for sequencing was PBMCs, taken after allogeneic stem cell transplant with posttransplant cyclophosphamide. This rearrangement joins TRBV4-1 to TRBJ2-5, with a tentative D call TRBD2 (5 bases). The CDR3 region is CASSQDGVGGLKTQYF. For the CDR3, the DNA is TGCGCCAGCAGCCAAGATGGGGTCGGAGGATTGAAGACCCAGTACTTC.